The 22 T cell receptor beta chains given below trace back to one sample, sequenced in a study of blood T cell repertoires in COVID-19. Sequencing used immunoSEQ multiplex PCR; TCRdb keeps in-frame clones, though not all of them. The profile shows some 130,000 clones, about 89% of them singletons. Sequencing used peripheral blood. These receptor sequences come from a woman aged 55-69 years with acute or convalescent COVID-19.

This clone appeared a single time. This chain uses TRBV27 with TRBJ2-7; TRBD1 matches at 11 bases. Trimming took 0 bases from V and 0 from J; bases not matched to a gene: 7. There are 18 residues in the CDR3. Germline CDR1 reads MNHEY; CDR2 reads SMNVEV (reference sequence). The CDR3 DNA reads TGTGCCAGCAGTTTATCGGGGGACAGGGGGTCGTTCTCCTACGAGCAGTACGTC. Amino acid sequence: CASSLSGDRGSFSYEQYV.

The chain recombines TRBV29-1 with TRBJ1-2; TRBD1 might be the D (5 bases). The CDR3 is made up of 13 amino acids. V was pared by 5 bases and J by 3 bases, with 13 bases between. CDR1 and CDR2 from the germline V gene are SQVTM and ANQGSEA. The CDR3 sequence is CSVTAGGDYGYTF. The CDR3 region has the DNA TGCAGCGTTACCGCTGGGGGGGACTATGGCTACACCTTC.

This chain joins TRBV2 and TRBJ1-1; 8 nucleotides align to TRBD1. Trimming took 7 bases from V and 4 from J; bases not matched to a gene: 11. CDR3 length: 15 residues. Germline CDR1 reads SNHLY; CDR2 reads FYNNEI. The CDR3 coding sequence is TGTGCCAGCACCGTGGATGGACAGGGTGGCACTGAAGCTTTCTTT. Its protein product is CASTVDGQGGTEAFF.

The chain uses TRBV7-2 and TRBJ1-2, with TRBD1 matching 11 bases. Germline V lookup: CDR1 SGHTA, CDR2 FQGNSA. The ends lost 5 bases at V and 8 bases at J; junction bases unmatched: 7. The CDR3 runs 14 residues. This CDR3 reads CASSPGQGARGYTF. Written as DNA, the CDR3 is TGTGCCAGCAGCCCAGGACAGGGGGCGAGGGGCTACACCTTC.

The CDR3 DNA reads TGTGCCAGTAGTATATATTCCGGGGATGGCTACACCTTC. Translating it yields CASSIYSGDGYTF. The rearrangement joins TRBV19 to TRBJ1-2; no firm D call. The length of the CDR3 is 13 residues. Germline assignment: CDR1 LNHDA and CDR2 SQIVND (reference sequence). The ends were cut back, 2 bases at V and 6 bases at J, with 10 bases in the middle.

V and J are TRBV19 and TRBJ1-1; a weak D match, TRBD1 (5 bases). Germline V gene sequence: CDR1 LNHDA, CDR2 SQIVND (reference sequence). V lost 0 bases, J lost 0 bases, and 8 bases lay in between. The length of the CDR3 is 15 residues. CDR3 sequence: CASSIDVGLNTEAFF. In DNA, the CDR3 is TGTGCCAGTAGTATAGATGTGGGGCTGAACACTGAAGCTTTCTTT.

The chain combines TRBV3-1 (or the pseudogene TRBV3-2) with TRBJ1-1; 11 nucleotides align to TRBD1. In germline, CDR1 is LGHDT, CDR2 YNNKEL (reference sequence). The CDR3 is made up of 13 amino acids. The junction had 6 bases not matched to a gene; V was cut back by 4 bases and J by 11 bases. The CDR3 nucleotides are TGTGCCAGCAGCCCTGCGGACAGGGGGCACGCTTTCTTT. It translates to CASSPADRGHAFF.

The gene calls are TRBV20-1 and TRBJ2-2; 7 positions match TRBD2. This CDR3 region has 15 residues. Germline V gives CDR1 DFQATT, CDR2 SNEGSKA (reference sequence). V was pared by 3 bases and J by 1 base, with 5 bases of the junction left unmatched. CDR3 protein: CSASRASGNTGELFF. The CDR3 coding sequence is TGCAGTGCTAGTCGGGCTAGCGGGAACACCGGGGAGCTGTTTTTT.

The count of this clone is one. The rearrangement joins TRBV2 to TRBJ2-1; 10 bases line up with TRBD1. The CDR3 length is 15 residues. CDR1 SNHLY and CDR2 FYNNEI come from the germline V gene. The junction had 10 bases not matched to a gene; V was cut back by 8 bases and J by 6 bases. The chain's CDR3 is CASGRTGGSGNEQFF. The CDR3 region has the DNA TGTGCCAGCGGCCGGACAGGGGGTTCGGGCAATGAGCAGTTCTTC. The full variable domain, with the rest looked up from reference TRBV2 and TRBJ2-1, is EPEVTQTPSHQVTQMGQEVILRCVPISNHLYFYWYRQILGQKVEFLVSFYNNEISEKSEIFDDQFSVERPDGSNFTLKIRSTKLEDSAMYFCASGRTGGSGNEQFFGPGTRLTVL.

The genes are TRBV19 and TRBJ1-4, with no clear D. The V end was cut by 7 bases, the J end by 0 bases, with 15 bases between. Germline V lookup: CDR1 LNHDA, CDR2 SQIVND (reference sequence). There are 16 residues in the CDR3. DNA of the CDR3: TGTGCCAGTATCGGGAGAGGGTCTGCAACTAATGAAAAACTGTTTTTT. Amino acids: CASIGRGSATNEKLFF.

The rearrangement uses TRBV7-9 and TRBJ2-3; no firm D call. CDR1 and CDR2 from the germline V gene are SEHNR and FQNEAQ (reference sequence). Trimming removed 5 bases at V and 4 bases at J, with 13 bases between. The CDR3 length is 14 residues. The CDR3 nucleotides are TGTGCCAGCAGCCTTAGACAAGCTCCAGATACGCAGTATTTT. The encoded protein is CASSLRQAPDTQYF. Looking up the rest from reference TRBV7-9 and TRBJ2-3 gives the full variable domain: DTGVSQNPRHKITKRGQNVTFRCDPISEHNRLYWYRQTLGQGPEFLTYFQNEAQLEKSRLLSDRFSAERPKGSFSTLEIQRTEQGDSAMYLCASSLRQAPDTQYFGPGTRLTVL.

This CDR3 is CASKEQRNNEQFF. CDR3 coding DNA: TGTGCCAGCAAGGAGCAGCGGAACAATGAGCAGTTCTTC. J is TRBJ2-1 and V is TRBV7-3; the D gene is possibly TRBD2 (5 bases). Germline CDR1 SGHTA, CDR2 FQGTGA. The CDR3 has 13 residues. Deletions cut 7 bases from V and 5 bases from J, with 12 bases between.

The CDR3 DNA is TGTGCCAGTAGTTCCACGGGACTCCCGAGCACAGATACGCAGTATTTT. Amino acids: CASSSTGLPSTDTQYF. This chain connects TRBV19 to TRBJ2-3, with D possibly TRBD2 on 6 matching bases. This CDR3 has 16 residues. The germline V and J ends were trimmed by 5 bases and 0 bases, with 15 bases remaining between them. In germline, CDR1 is LNHDA, CDR2 SQIVND (reference sequence).

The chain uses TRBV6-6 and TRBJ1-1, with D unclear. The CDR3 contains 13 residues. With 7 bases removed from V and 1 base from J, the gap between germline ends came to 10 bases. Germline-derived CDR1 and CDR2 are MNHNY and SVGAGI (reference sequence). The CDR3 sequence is CASNKLKNTEAFF. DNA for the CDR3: TGTGCCAGCAATAAGCTAAAGAACACTGAAGCTTTCTTT.

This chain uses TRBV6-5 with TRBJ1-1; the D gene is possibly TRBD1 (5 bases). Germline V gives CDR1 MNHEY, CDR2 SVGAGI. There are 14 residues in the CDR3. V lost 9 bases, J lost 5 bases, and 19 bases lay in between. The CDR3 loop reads CASTRLGRGTEAFF. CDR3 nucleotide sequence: TGTGCCAGTACCAGACTAGGCCGGGGGACTGAAGCTTTCTTT.

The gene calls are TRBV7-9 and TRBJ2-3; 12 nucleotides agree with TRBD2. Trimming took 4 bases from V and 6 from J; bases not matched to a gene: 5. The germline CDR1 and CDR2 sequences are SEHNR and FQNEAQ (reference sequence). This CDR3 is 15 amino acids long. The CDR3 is CASSSTSGGLDTQYF. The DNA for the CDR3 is TGTGCCAGCAGCTCGACTAGCGGGGGCCTGGATACGCAGTATTTT. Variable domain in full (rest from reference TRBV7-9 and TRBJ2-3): DTGVSQNPRHKITKRGQNVTFRCDPISEHNRLYWYRQTLGQGPEFLTYFQNEAQLEKSRLLSDRFSAERPKGSFSTLEIQRTEQGDSAMYLCASSSTSGGLDTQYFGPGTRLTVL.

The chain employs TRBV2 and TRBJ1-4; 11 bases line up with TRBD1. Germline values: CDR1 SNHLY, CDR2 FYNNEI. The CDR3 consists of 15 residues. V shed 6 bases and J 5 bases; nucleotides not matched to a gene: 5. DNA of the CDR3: TGTGCCAGCAGGCAGGACAGGGGGCGAAATGAAAAACTGTTTTTT. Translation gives CASRQDRGRNEKLFF.

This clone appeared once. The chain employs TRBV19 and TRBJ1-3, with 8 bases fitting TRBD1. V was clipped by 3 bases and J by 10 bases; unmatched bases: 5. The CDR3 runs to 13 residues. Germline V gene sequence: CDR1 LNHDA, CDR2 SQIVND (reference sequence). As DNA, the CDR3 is TGTGCCAGTAGTATCCCCGGGACAGGAACCATATATTTT. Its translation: CASSIPGTGTIYF. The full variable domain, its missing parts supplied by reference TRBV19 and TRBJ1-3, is DGGITQSPKYLFRKEGQNVTLSCEQNLNHDAMYWYRQDPGQGLRLIYYSQIVNDFQKGDIAEGYSVSREKKESFPLTVTSAQKNPTAFYLCASSIPGTGTIYFGEGSWLTVV.

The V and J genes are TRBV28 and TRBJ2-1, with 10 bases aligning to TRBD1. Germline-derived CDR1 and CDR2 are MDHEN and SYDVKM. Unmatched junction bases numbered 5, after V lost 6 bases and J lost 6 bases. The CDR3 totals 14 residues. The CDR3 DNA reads TGTGCCAGCAGCCGACAGGGGGCGCGCAATGAGCAGTTCTTC. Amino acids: CASSRQGARNEQFF.

The chain's CDR3 is CSVDFTDTQYF. DNA for the CDR3: TGCAGCGTTGACTTCACAGATACGCAGTATTTT. The genes are TRBV29-1 and TRBJ2-3, with unresolved D. V lost 3 bases and J lost 2, with 3 bases in between. Germline CDR1 reads SQVTM; CDR2 reads ANQGSEA. The CDR3 totals 11 residues.

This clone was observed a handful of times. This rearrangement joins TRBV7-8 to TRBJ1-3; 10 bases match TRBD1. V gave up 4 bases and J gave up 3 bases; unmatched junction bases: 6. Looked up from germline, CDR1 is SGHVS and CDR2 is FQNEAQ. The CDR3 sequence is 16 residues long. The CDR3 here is CASSYWDRGGGNTIYF. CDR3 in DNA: TGTGCCAGCAGCTATTGGGACAGGGGAGGTGGAAACACCATATATTTT.

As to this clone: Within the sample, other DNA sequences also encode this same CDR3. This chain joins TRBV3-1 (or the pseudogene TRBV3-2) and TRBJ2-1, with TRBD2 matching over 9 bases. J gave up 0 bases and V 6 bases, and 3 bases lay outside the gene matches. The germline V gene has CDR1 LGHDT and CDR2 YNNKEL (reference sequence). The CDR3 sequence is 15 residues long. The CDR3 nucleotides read TGTGCCAGCAGTCTTAGCGGGAGCTCCTACAATGAGCAGTTCTTC. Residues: CASSLSGSSYNEQFF.